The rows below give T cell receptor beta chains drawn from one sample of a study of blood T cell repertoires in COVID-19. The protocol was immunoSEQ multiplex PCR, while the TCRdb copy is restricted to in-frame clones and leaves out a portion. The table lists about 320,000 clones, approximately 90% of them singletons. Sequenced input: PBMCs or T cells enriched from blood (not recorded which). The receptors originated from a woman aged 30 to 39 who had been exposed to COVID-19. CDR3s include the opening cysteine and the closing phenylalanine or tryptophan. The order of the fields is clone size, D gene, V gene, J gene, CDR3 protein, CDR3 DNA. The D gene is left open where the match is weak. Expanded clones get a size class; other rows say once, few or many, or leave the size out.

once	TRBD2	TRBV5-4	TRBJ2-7	CASSLVNQRGVYEQYF	TGTGCCAGCAGCTTGGTTAACCAGCGGGGGGTCTACGAGCAGTACTTC
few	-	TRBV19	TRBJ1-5	CASDWADSNQPQHF	TGTGCCAGCGATTGGGCAGATAGCAATCAGCCCCAGCATTTT
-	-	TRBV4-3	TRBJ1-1	CASSQDTGVNTEAFF	TGCGCCAGCAGCCAAGATACGGGGGTAAACACTGAAGCTTTCTTT
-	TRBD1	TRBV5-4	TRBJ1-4	CASSTGQEGEKLFF	TGTGCCAGCAGCACCGGACAGGAGGGAGAAAAACTGTTTTTT
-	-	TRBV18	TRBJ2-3	CASSPVLGPSTDTQYF	TGTGCCAGCTCACCAGTTCTCGGTCCAAGCACAGATACGCAGTATTTT
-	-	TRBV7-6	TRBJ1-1	CASTLLSSPGRWTEAFF	TGTGCCAGCACCTTGTTGTCATCCCCAGGAAGATGGACTGAAGCTTTCTTT
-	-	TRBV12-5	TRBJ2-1	CASGLVHWGNPYNEQFF	TGTGCTAGTGGTTTGGTACATTGGGGCAACCCCTACAATGAGCAGTTCTTC
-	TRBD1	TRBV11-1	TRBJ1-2	CASSLADRGPNYGYTF	TGTGCCAGCAGCTTAGCCGACAGGGGGCCTAACTATGGCTACACCTTC
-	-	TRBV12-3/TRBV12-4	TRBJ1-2	CATIIRGNYGYTF	TGTGCCACTATCATCAGGGGTAACTATGGCTACACCTTC
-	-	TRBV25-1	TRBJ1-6	CASRERDGHNSPLHF	TGTGCCAGCCGGGAGAGGGACGGTCATAATTCACCCCTCCACTTT
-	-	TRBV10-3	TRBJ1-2	CAISETDLYGYTF	TGTGCCATCAGTGAAACAGACCTCTATGGCTACACCTTC
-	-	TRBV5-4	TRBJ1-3	CASSRGSSSGNTIYF	TGTGCCAGCAGTCGAGGATCCTCTTCTGGAAACACCATATATTTT
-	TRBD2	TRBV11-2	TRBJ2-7	CASSGGLVLYEQYF	TGTGCCAGCAGCGGGGGACTAGTTCTCTACGAGCAGTACTTC
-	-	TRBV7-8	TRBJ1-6	CASSLALDRDNSPLHF	TGTGCCAGCAGCTTAGCCTTGGACAGAGATAATTCACCCCTCCACTTT
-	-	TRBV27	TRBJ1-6	CASSQGSLNNSPLHF	TGTGCCAGCAGTCAGGGATCCCTTAATAATTCACCCCTCCACTTT
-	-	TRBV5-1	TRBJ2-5	CASSFTGLETQYF	TGCGCCAGCAGCTTTACAGGGTTAGAGACCCAGTACTTC
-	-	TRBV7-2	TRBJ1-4	CASSPASRGEKLFF	TGTGCCAGCAGCCCTGCGAGTAGAGGGGAAAAACTGTTTTTT
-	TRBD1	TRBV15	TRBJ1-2	CATSRGPPGQGYGYTF	TGTGCCACCAGCAGAGGGCCCCCGGGACAGGGATATGGCTACACCTTC
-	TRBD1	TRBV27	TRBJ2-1	CASSLTLPGQGGSYNEQFF	TGTGCCAGCAGTTTAACGCTACCCGGACAGGGGGGTTCCTACAATGAGCAGTTCTTC
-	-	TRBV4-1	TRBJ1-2	CASSQATGSGGYGYTF	TGCGCCAGCAGCCAAGCGACAGGTTCGGGTGGCTATGGCTACACCTTC
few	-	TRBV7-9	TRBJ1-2	CASSPSSYGYTF	TGTGCCAGCAGCCCTTCTTCCTATGGCTACACCTTC
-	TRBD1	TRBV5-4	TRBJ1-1	CASSSGTGITEAFF	TGTGCCAGCAGCTCGGGGACAGGGATCACTGAAGCTTTCTTT
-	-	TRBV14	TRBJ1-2	CASSQEPLPGDGYTF	TGTGCCAGCAGCCAAGAGCCCCTCCCGGGGGATGGCTACACCTTC
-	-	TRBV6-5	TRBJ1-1	CASSYWGETTEAFF	TGTGCCAGCAGTTACTGGGGGGAAACCACTGAAGCTTTCTTT
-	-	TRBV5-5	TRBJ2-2	CASSLSRATGELFF	TGTGCCAGCAGCTTATCCAGGGCGACCGGGGAGCTGTTTTTT
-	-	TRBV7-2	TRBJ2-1	CASVGGVHSYNEQFF	TGTGCCAGCGTAGGCGGGGTTCACTCCTACAATGAGCAGTTCTTC
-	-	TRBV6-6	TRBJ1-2	CAIRAGTQGYGYTF	TGTGCCATCAGAGCTGGGACACAAGGCTATGGCTACACCTTC
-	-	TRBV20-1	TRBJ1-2	CSAGTGGYTF	TGCAGTGCCGGAACGGGTGGCTACACCTTC
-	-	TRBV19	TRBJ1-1	CASTQAPRGVTEAFF	TGTGCCAGTACCCAAGCCCCCAGGGGAGTCACTGAAGCTTTCTTT
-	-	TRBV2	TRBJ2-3	CASSAPGGAGTDTQYF	TGTGCCAGCAGCGCGCCGGGTGGGGCGGGCACAGATACGCAGTATTTT
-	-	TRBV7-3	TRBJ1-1	CASSLLGGLNTEAFF	TGTGCCAGCAGCTTATTGGGGGGTTTGAACACTGAAGCTTTCTTT
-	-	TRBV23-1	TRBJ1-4	CASSHPIQAKLFF	TGCGCCAGCAGTCACCCAATACAGGCCAAACTGTTTTTT
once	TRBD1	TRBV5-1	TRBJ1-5	CASSPGTGGVQPQHF	TGCGCCAGCAGCCCGGGGACAGGAGGAGTTCAGCCCCAGCATTTT
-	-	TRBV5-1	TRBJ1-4	CASSRTVPNEKLFF	TGCGCCAGCAGCCGGACAGTACCTAATGAAAAACTGTTTTTT
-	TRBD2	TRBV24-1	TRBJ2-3	CATSDPTELADTQYF	TGTGCCACCAGTGATCCAACCGAACTAGCGGATACGCAGTATTTT
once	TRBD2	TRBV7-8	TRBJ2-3	CASSPGTSVTDTQYF	TGTGCCAGCAGCCCTGGGACTAGCGTCACAGATACGCAGTATTTT
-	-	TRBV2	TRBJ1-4	CASTIRGYATNEKLFF	TGTGCCAGCACCATAAGGGGATACGCAACTAATGAAAAACTGTTTTTT
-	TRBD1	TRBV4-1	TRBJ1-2	CASSQVSGRTGAYGYTF	TGCGCCAGCAGCCAGGTATCCGGCCGGACAGGGGCCTATGGCTACACCTTC
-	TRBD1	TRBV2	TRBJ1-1	CASSGVQGSATEAFF	TGTGCCAGCAGTGGGGTACAGGGGAGTGCCACTGAAGCTTTCTTT
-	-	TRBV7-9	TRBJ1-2	CASSFSTRDYGYTF	TGTGCCAGCAGCTTCTCGACTAGGGACTATGGCTACACCTTC
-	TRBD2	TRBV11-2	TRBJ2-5	CASSLPKRGGLETQYF	TGTGCCAGCAGCTTACCGAAGCGGGGGGGGCTTGAGACCCAGTACTTC
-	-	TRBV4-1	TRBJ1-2	CASSAQGNYGYTF	TGCGCCAGCAGCGCTCAGGGGAACTATGGCTACACCTTC
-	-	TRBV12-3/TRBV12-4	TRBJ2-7	CASSASTREQYF	TGTGCCAGCAGTGCTTCTACCAGGGAGCAGTACTTC
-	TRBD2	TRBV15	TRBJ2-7	CATSRVYDAGGRYEQYF	TGTGCCACCAGCAGAGTATACGACGCGGGGGGCCGCTACGAGCAGTACTTC
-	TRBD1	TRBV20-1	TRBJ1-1	CSASITGGYAEAFF	TGCAGTGCTAGTATCACAGGGGGCTACGCTGAAGCTTTCTTT
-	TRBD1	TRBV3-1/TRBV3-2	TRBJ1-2	CASSHYRGDPSF	TGTGCCAGCAGCCACTACAGGGGTGATCCTTCCTTC